The 23 T cell receptor beta chains below come from one sample, sequenced in a study of human T cells and chemical hapten exposure. Time point reported: patch test 1, 2 weeks after DPC sensitization. The treatment denotes: therapeutic diphenylcyclopropenone sensitization with weekly scalp DPC. A single record per CDR3 protein comes from TCRdb applying MiXCR to the RACE reads. The sample has about 380,000 distinct CDR3 sequences, roughly 4.8% seen once; the top ten hold over 2%. This material consisted of whole blood, taken in connection with sensitization to the hapten diphenylcyclopropenone (DPC). Receptors were obtained from a woman aged 45-59 years with alopecia areata. Some clones in this sample may be carry-over from other donors' samples.

This clonotype was counted ten times or more. This CDR3 is CASSLTGLNTGELFF. The DNA of the CDR3 is TGTGCCAGCAGCCTTACAGGGTTGAACACCGGGGAGCTGTTTTTT. This rearrangement joins TRBV2 to TRBJ2-2; D is possibly TRBD1 (6 bases). Germline V lookup: CDR1 SNHLY, CDR2 FYNNEI. Trimming removed 6 bases at V and 1 base at J, with 12 bases between. The CDR3 length is 15 residues.

Details on this clonotype: A read error may explain this, as a much larger clone is one base away. The CDR3 carries no conserved terminal phenylalanine or tryptophan, so it likely arises from a read error. V is TRBV10-3 and J is TRBJ1-2; D is ambiguous. The CDR3 covers 14 residues. Germline V gives CDR1 ENHRY, CDR2 SYGVKD. V was trimmed by 2 bases and J by 0 bases, leaving 7 bases between them. CDR3 nucleotides: TGTGCCATCAGTGAGGGAAGAGCTAACTATGGCTACACCCTC. Residues: CAISEGRANYGYTL.

The chain recombines TRBV24-1 with TRBJ2-2; D gene uncertain. Germline V gene sequence: CDR1 KGHDR, CDR2 SFDVKD. V lost 4 bases and J 7 bases, leaving 3 bases between the germline ends. The CDR3 contains 11 residues. The CDR3, as DNA: TGTGCCACCAGTGAAGTCGGGGAGCTGTTTTTT. This gives the protein CATSEVGELFF.

This clonotype was seen a handful of times. The chain has TRBV19 and TRBJ2-2, with D maybe TRBD1 (5 bases). Trimming removed 1 base from V and 1 base from J, with 13 bases in between. Germline lookup yields CDR1 LNHDA and CDR2 SQIVND (reference sequence). The CDR3 spans 17 residues. Here the CDR3 reads CASSIVGLRKNTGELFF. The CDR3 bases are TGTGCCAGTAGTATAGTGGGGCTGCGAAAGAACACCGGGGAGCTGTTTTTT.

The rearrangement joins TRBV7-8 to TRBJ2-4; TRBD1 or TRBD2 may be the D gene (6 bases each). CDR1 SGHVS and CDR2 FQNEAQ come from the germline V gene. V was pared by 5 bases and J by 11 bases, with 10 bases between. The CDR3 runs 11 residues. Here the CDR3 reads CASSRGQLQYF. In DNA, the CDR3 is TGTGCCAGCAGCCGGGGGCAGCTTCAGTACTTC.

This clonotype has ten or more counts. J is TRBJ2-3 and V is TRBV6-2 or TRBV6-3; D gene unclear. V was shortened by 6 bases and J by 9 bases, with 10 bases between the two germline ends. CDR3 length: 11 amino acids. Germline V gene lookup returns CDR1 MNHEY and CDR2 SVGEGT. DNA for the CDR3: TGTGCCAGCAGAACCGCACGAACGCAGTATTTT. Its protein is CASRTARTQYF.

This clonotype showed up many times. The chain links TRBV28 to TRBJ2-7; 11 nucleotides match TRBD2. J gave up 3 bases and V 7 bases, and 14 bases lay outside the gene matches. The CDR3 has 17 residues. Germline CDR1 and CDR2: MDHEN and SYDVKM. This CDR3 reads CASTPPSPGLAVYEQYF. The CDR3 nucleotides read TGTGCCAGCACCCCACCCTCGCCGGGACTAGCGGTCTACGAGCAGTACTTC.

The table lists this clonotype with many counts. This chain's CDR3 is CSVAERSNQPQHF. The CDR3 DNA follows: TGCAGCGTTGCAGAACGTAGCAATCAGCCCCAGCATTTT. The chain employs TRBV29-1 and TRBJ1-5; D is ambiguous. With 4 bases removed from V and 0 bases from J, the gap between germline ends came to 7 bases. Looked up from germline, CDR1 is SQVTM and CDR2 is ANQGSEA. CDR3 length equals 13 residues.

This clonotype was detected many times. The DNA of the CDR3 is TGCGCCAGCAGCCAAGGCCCCACCCAGGGGATCACAGATACGCAGTATTTT. Protein sequence: CASSQGPTQGITDTQYF. V and J are TRBV4-3 and TRBJ2-3, with D possibly TRBD1 on 6 matching bases. Germline CDR1 and CDR2: LGHNA and YSLEER. The length of the CDR3 is 17 residues. V shed 1 base and J shed 2 bases, with 16 bases lying between them.

Many counts were recorded for this clonotype. The rearrangement links TRBV29-1 to TRBJ1-1; D is unresolved. V dropped 5 bases and J dropped 4 bases, with 11 bases sitting between them. This CDR3 spans 12 amino acids. Germline-derived CDR1 and CDR2 are SQVTM and ANQGSEA. CDR3 region: CSVRARGTEAFF. CDR3 DNA sequence: TGCAGCGTTAGAGCCAGAGGCACTGAAGCTTTCTTT. Filled out from reference TRBV29-1 and TRBJ1-1, the complete variable domain reads SAVISQKPSRDICQRGTSLTIQCQVDSQVTMMFWYRQQPGQSLTLIATANQGSEATYESGFVIDKFPISRPNLTFSTLTVSNMSPEDSSIYLCSVRARGTEAFFGQGTRLTVV.

This clonotype was seen at least ten times. The J gene is TRBJ2-3, the V gene TRBV25-1, with D perhaps matching TRBD1 (6 bases). This CDR3 has 13 residues. Trimming removed 6 bases from V and 4 bases from J, with 11 bases in between. The germline CDR1 and CDR2 sequences are MGHDK and SYGVNS. The CDR3 spells CASRHRAADTQYF. The CDR3 bases are TGTGCCAGCAGACACAGGGCGGCAGATACGCAGTATTTT.

This clonotype appeared a few times. V gene TRBV7-2 combines with J gene TRBJ1-3, with a possible D match to TRBD1 (6 bases). CDR3 length: 15 residues. Trimming shortened V by 6 bases and J by 0 bases, and 12 bases separated the two germline ends. Germline V gene data show CDR1 as SGHTA and CDR2 as FQGNSA. The CDR3 sequence: CASREDRHSGNTIYF. The CDR3 region has the DNA TGTGCCAGCAGGGAGGACAGACACTCTGGAAACACCATATATTTT.

The chain uses TRBV5-1 and TRBJ1-1; TRBD1 aligns across 7 bases. The ends lost 3 bases at V and 0 bases at J; junction bases unmatched: 5. CDR3 length: 15 amino acids. CDR1 SGHRS and CDR2 YFSETQ come from the germline V gene. The CDR3 sequence is CASSSETGMNTEAFF. CDR3 sequence (DNA): TGCGCCAGCAGCTCGGAGACAGGGATGAACACTGAAGCTTTCTTT. Full variable domain (remainder filled in from reference TRBV5-1 and TRBJ1-1): KAGVTQTPRYLIKTRGQQVTLSCSPISGHRSVSWYQQTPGQGLQFLFEYFSETQRNKGNFPGRFSGRQFSNSRSEMNVSTLELGDSALYLCASSSETGMNTEAFFGQGTRLTVV.

A remark on this clonotype: A much larger clonotype is one base distant, so this may be a read error. The CDR3 region is CASSGTSSKEQLF. The CDR3 DNA reads as TGTGCCAGCAGCGGGACTAGCTCGAAGGAGCAGCTCTTC. The rearrangement joins TRBV7-9 to TRBJ2-1; 9 bases line up with TRBD2. CDR1 and CDR2 from the germline V gene are SEHNR and FQNEAQ (reference sequence). The CDR3 has 13 amino acids. Full variable domain (outside the CDR3, taken from reference TRBV7-9 and TRBJ2-1): DTGVSQNPRHKITKRGQNVTFRCDPISEHNRLYWYRQTLGQGPEFLTYFQNEAQLEKSRLLSDRFSAERPKGSFSTLEIQRTEQGDSAMYLCASSGTSSKEQLFGPGTRLTVL.

V usage is TRBV20-1 and J usage is TRBJ2-3; 9 nucleotides line up with TRBD1. CDR1 DFQATT and CDR2 SNEGSKA come from the germline V gene (reference sequence). This CDR3 contains 14 residues. J gave up 4 bases and V 3 bases, and 5 bases lay outside the gene matches. The CDR3 sequence is CSASDTGGADTQYF. The DNA for the CDR3 is TGCAGTGCTAGCGATACAGGGGGCGCAGATACGCAGTATTTT.

This clonotype was observed a few times. The chain combines TRBV3-1 with TRBJ2-7; a possible D gene is TRBD2 (7 bases). Germline values: CDR1 LGHDT, CDR2 YNNKEL (reference sequence). The CDR3 loop spans 14 amino acids. V gave up 4 bases and J gave up 0 bases, with 10 bases separating them. CDR3 loop: CASSPGGLSYEQYF. In nucleotides, the CDR3 is TGTGCCAGCAGCCCCGGGGGGCTCTCCTACGAGCAGTACTTC.

The table lists this clonotype with many counts. V and J are TRBV30 and TRBJ1-5; 9 nucleotides match TRBD1. Germline CDR1 is GTSNPN and CDR2 is SVGIG (reference sequence). With V trimmed by 0 bases and J by 2 bases, 5 bases remained unmatched. This CDR3 region has 16 residues. CDR3 nucleotides: TGTGCCTGGAGTGTACGGACAGGGGTCGGCAATCAGCCCCAGCATTTT. It encodes CAWSVRTGVGNQPQHF.

J is TRBJ2-3 and V is TRBV7-2; D is unclear. Germline CDR1 reads SGHTA; CDR2 reads FQGNSA. Trimming removed 5 bases from V and 3 bases from J, with 9 bases in between. The CDR3 runs 13 residues. The CDR3 DNA sequence: TGTGCCAGCAGCCCCCTTATGACAGATACGCAGTATTTT. This sequence encodes CASSPLMTDTQYF. The variable domain in full, with the rest retrieved from reference TRBV7-2 and TRBJ2-3, is GAGVSQSPSNKVTEKGKDVELRCDPISGHTALYWYRQSLGQGLEFLIYFQGNSAPDKSGLPSDRFSAERTGGSVSTLTIQRTQQEDSAVYLCASSPLMTDTQYFGPGTRLTVL.

This clonotype has more than one count but fewer than ten. This sequence joins TRBV7-8 and TRBJ2-6; D may correspond to TRBD1 or TRBD2 (5 bases each). Trimming took 1 base from V and 0 from J, leaving 16 bases between them. The CDR3 is made up of 19 amino acids. The germline CDR1 and CDR2 sequences are SGHVS and FQNEAQ. The CDR3 sequence: CASSLGRGRTGSGANVLTF. For the CDR3, the DNA is TGTGCCAGCAGCTTAGGACGGGGCCGAACCGGCTCTGGGGCCAACGTCCTGACTTTC.

Regarding this clonotype: One base away lies a much larger clone, so this may be a sequencing read error. The CDR3 region has the DNA TGCAGTGCTAGAAAAAACAGCCTCGATAACACTGAAGCTTTCTTT. This sequence encodes CSARKNSLDNTEAFF. This chain joins TRBV20-1 and TRBJ1-1; D unclear. Germline V lookup: CDR1 DFQATT, CDR2 SNEGSKA (reference sequence). Trimming took off 2 bases at V and 2 bases at J, with 15 bases between the two ends. This CDR3 contains 15 residues.

This rearrangement joins TRBV6-1 to TRBJ1-4; D unresolved. From germline, CDR1 is MNHNS and CDR2 SASEGT. The CDR3 runs 16 residues. V was pared by 0 bases and J by 3 bases, with 11 bases between. The CDR3 DNA reads TGTGCCAGCAGTGAAGCGTTCGGGAGGGCTAATGAAAAACTGTTTTTT. Translated, it gives CASSEAFGRANEKLFF.

This clonotype was counted only a few times. V usage is TRBV2 and J usage is TRBJ2-3; unclear D gene. V shed 8 bases and J shed 0 bases, with 9 bases lying between them. Germline V gene data show CDR1 as SNHLY and CDR2 as FYNNEI. This CDR3 contains 13 residues. The CDR3 region is CASQDRSTDTQYF. As DNA, the CDR3 is TGTGCCAGCCAAGACCGTAGCACAGATACGCAGTATTTT.

This clonotype has only a few counts. A read error may account for a junction end that differs from germline. The rearrangement joins TRBV5-6 to TRBJ2-7; no clear D. The CDR3 is 13 residues long. Looked up from germline, CDR1 is SGHDT and CDR2 is YYEEEE. This chain's CDR3 is CASSLVRSNEQYF. CDR3 DNA: TGTGCCAGCAGCTTGGTCCGCTCCAACGAGCAGTACTTC.